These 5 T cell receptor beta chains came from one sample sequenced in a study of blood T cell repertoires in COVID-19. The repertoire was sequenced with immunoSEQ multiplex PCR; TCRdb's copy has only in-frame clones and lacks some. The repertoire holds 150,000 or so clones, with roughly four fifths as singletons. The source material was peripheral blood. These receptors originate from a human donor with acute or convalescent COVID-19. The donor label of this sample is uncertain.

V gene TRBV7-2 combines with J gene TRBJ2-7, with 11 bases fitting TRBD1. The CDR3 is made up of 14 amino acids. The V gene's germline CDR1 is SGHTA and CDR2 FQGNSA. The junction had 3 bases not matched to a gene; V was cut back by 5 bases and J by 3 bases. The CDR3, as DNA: TGTGCCAGCAGCCAAGGGACAGGGGGCTACGAGCAGTACTTC. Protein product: CASSQGTGGYEQYF. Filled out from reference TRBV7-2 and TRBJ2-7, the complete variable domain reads GAGVSQSPSNKVTEKGKDVELRCDPISGHTALYWYRQSLGQGLEFLIYFQGNSAPDKSGLPSDRFSAERTGGSVSTLTIQRTQQEDSAVYLCASSQGTGGYEQYFGPGTRLTVT.

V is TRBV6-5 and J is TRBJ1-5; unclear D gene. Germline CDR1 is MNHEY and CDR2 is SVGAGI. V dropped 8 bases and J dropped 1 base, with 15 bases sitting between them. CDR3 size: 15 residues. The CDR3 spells CASGVTSDSNQPQHF. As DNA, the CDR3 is TGTGCCAGCGGGGTGACTAGCGACAGCAATCAGCCCCAGCATTTT.

The CDR3 spells CASSLPADTQYF. The CDR3, as DNA: TGTGCCAGCAGTTTGCCAGCAGATACGCAGTATTTT. V gene TRBV28 combines with J gene TRBJ2-3, with D uncertain. The CDR3 extends over 12 amino acids. V shed 3 bases and J shed 4 bases, with 5 bases lying between them. Germline assignment: CDR1 MDHEN and CDR2 SYDVKM.

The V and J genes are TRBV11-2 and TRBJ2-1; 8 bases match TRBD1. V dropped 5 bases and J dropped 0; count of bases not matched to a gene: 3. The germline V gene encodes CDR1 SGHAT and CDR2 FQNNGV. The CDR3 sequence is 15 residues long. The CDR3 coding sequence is TGTGCCAGCAGCCCCGACAGGGGCTCCTACAATGAGCAGTTCTTC. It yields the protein CASSPDRGSYNEQFF.

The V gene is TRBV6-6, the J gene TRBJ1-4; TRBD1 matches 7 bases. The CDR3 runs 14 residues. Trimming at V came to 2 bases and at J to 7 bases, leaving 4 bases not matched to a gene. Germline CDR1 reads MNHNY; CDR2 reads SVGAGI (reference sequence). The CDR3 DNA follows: TGTGCCAGCAGTTACGACAGGGCGGTTGAAAAACTGTTTTTT. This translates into CASSYDRAVEKLFF.